The clone carrying this T cell receptor (beta chain) was recorded only once. What it binds is unknown. The data belong to a study of T-cell reconstitution after alpha-beta-depleted transplantation in children. This sample's TCRbeta library carried unique molecular identifier barcodes. TCRdb redid the calling of the PCR reads with MiXCR, one entry per CDR3 protein. The data hold 250,000 to 400,000 distinct CDR3 sequences, with 23% observed a single time. Study-level points and caveats: Counts and diversity of T cells one year after transplant came mostly from newly produced T cells. Reports say that about two months after transplant, the alpha-beta T cells came out of several hundred graft clones that had expanded. Diversity of TCRbeta at day 60 was high in some patients, arising from surviving recipient T cells and thymic progenitors.

The germline V gene encodes CDR1 DFQATT and CDR2 SNEGSKA (reference sequence). This CDR3 has 20 amino acids. V lost 1 base and J 3 bases, leaving 28 bases between the germline ends. The source was PBMCs, mostly from graft donor cells, collected 180 days after TCRalphabeta/CD19-depleted stem cell transplant. The receptor was isolated from a male patient aged 10 to 17 who had a stem cell transplant for acute lymphoblastic leukemia, so the T cells may come from the graft donor. The chain links TRBV20-1 to TRBJ2-1, with D perhaps matching TRBD1 (6 bases). CDR3 bases: TGCAGTGCTAGAGGTGGGAAAAGACAGGTCCAAAGTCTTATCTACAATGAGCAGTTCTTC. Its translation: CSARGGKRQVQSLIYNEQFF.